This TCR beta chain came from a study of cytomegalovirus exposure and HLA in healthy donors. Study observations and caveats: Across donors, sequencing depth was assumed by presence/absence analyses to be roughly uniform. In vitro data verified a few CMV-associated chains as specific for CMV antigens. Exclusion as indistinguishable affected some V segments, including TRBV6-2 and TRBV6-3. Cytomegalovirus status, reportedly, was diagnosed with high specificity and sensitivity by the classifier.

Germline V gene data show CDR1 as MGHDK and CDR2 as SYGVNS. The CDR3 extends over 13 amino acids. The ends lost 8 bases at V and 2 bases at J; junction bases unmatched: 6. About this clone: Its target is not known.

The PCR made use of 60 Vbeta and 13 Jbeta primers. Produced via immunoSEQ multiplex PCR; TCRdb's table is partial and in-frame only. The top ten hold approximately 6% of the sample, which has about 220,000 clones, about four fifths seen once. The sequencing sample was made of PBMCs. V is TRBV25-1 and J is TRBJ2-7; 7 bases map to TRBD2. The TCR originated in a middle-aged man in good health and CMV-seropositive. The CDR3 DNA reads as TGTGCCAGCGGGCGGGAGACACCCTACGAGCAGTACTTC. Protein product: CASGRETPYEQYF.